This T cell receptor beta chain was found in a study of blood T cell repertoires in COVID-19. Method: immunoSEQ multiplex PCR; TCRdb's copy keeps in-frame clones and lacks some. This sample has approximately 150,000 clones; 80% to 90% occur once, and the top ten carry roughly a fifth. This clone was picked up a small number of times. The CDR3 has 14 amino acids. Germline V gene sequence: CDR1 SGHTA, CDR2 FQGNSA. V lost 1 base, J lost 3 bases, and 10 bases lay in between. The gene calls are TRBV7-2 and TRBJ2-7, with D possibly TRBD2 on 5 matching bases. Sequencing input: peripheral blood. The source of this sequence is a woman older than 75 with acute or convalescent COVID-19. For the CDR3, the DNA is TGTGCCAGCAGCTTAGGGGTGGGAGACTACGAGCAGTACTTC. It yields the protein CASSLGVGDYEQYF.